These 2 T cell receptor beta chains were sequenced from one sample in a study of cytomegalovirus exposure and HLA in healthy donors. PCR primers comprised 60 Vbeta and 13 Jbeta primers. Measured with immunoSEQ multiplex PCR; TCRdb has only the in-frame clones, and not every one. The sample lists roughly 160,000 clones, approximately 76% seen once, with over 1.1% in the top ten. The specimen was PBMCs. Source of these receptors: a man aged 60 to 75 in good health and CMV-seronegative.

Comment on this clone: Other DNA sequences of this sample code for an identical CDR3. The chain is built from TRBV7-9 and TRBJ2-3; D remains unclear. Trimming left V 5 bases short and J 1 base short, with 7 bases between. This CDR3 comprises 13 residues. Germline loops: CDR1 SEHNR, CDR2 FQNEAQ (reference sequence). CDR3 sequence (DNA): TGTGCCAGCAGCCTGGGCGGCACAGATACGCAGTATTTT. Its protein is CASSLGGTDTQYF.

The chain links TRBV4-1 to TRBJ2-3, with 8 bases lining up with TRBD2. CDR1 is MGHRA and CDR2 is YSYEKL in the germline V gene. The V segment lost 5 bases and the J segment 0 bases; nucleotides outside the gene matches: 19. This CDR3 comprises 20 residues. The CDR3 region has the DNA TGCGCCAGCAGCTACTACTTCTCCGGGACTAGACTTACTAGCACAGATACGCAGTATTTT. Translating it yields CASSYYFSGTRLTSTDTQYF.